The T cell receptor (beta chain) described here comes from a study of long-term antiretroviral therapy in people with HIV. On this clone itself: Antigen unknown.

The libraries were made with immunoSEQ v3.0 at survey level. Sequenced by immunoSEQ multiplex PCR; TCRdb stores in-frame clones only, minus some. The sample yields fewer than 30,000 clones, almost 80% seen once. Whole-study results and caveats: When set beside controls, HIV repertoires had CDR3 length ranges that were narrower.

The V and J ends lost 4 bases and 5 bases respectively, with 19 bases between them. The CDR3 consists of 16 residues. Germline CDR1 and CDR2: SGDLS and YYNGEE. Every participant gave one or more pre-ART and two or more post-ART PBMC samples. The sequence derives from a young man with HIV. The sequences come from unsorted PBMCs, collected 2.1 years after starting antiretroviral therapy. The chain couples TRBV9 to TRBJ1-3, with D perhaps TRBD1 (5 bases). CDR3 DNA sequence: TGTGCCAGCAGCTCTCCCCGCCAGGGTGGTAGAAACACCATATATTTT. Translated: CASSSPRQGGRNTIYF.